This T cell receptor beta chain was sequenced for a study of blood T cell repertoires in COVID-19. Study-wide context: The study drew acute and convalescent COVID-19 samples from the United States, Italy and Spain.

V was clipped by 6 bases and J by 6 bases; unmatched bases: 11. This CDR3 has 15 amino acids. CDR1 and CDR2 from the germline V gene are LNHDA and SQIVND (reference sequence). TCRdb's table, derived via immunoSEQ multiplex PCR, lists solely in-frame clones and lacks some. The sample contains about 99,000 clones, about 88% of which appear only once. This clonotype originated in a human donor in a cohort sampled during active COVID-19. The rearrangement links TRBV19 to TRBJ1-1, with TRBD1 identical over 9 bases. Sequencing was carried out using peripheral blood. The CDR3 sequence: CASRVQGQGLSEAFF. CDR3 nucleotides: TGTGCCAGTAGGGTCCAGGGACAGGGTCTCTCTGAAGCTTTCTTT.